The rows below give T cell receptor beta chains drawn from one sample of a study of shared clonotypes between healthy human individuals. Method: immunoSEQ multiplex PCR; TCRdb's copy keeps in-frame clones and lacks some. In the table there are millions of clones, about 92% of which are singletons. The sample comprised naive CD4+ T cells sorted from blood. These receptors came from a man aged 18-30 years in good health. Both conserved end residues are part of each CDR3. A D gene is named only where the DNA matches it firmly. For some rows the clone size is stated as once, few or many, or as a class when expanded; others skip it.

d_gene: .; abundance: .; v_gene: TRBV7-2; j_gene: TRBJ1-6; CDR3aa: CASSPSPVGSNSPLHF; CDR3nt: TGTGCCAGCAGCCCCAGCCCGGTCGGCAGTAATTCACCCCTCCACTTT
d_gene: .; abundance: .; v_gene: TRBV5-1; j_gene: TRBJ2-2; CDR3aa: CASSLAAGPNTGELFF; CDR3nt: TGCGCCAGCAGCTTGGCGGCGGGGCCCAACACCGGGGAGCTGTTTTTT
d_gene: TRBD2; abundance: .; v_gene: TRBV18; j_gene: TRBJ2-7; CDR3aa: CASSSGDRSYEQYF; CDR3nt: TGTGCCAGCTCGAGCGGGGACCGCTCTTACGAGCAGTACTTC
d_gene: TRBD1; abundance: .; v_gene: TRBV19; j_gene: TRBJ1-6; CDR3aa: CASSGTGPNSPLHF; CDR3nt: TGTGCCAGTAGCGGGACAGGGCCGAATTCACCCCTCCACTTT
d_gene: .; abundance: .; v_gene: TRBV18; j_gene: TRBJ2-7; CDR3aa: CASSPGGSYEQYF; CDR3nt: TGTGCCAGCTCACCGGGCGGATCCTACGAGCAGTACTTC
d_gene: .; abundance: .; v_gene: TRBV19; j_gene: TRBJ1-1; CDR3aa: CASSIALGGRRAFF; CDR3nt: TGTGCCAGTAGTATAGCTTTGGGGGGGCGACGAGCTTTCTTT
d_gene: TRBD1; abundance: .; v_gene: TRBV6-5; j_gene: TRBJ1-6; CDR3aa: CASSYSGTGDSPLHF; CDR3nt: TGTGCCAGCAGTTACTCAGGGACAGGGGATTCACCCCTCCACTTT
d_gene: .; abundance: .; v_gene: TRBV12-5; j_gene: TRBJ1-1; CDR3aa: CASGLGTDSTEAFF; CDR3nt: TGTGCTAGTGGTTTGGGAACAGATTCCACTGAAGCTTTCTTT
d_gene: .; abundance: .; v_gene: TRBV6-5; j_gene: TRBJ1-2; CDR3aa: CASSYISVEGYGYTF; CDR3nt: TGTGCCAGCAGTTACATATCGGTGGAGGGCTATGGCTACACCTTC
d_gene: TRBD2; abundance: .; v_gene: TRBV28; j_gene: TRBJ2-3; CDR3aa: CASSPSGGRPQGAQYF; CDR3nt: TGTGCCAGCAGTCCTAGCGGGGGGCGACCCCAGGGCGCGCAGTATTTT
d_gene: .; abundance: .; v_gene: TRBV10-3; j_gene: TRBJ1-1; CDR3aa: CAISERGDILNTEAFF; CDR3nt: TGTGCCATCAGTGAAAGGGGGGACATATTGAACACTGAAGCTTTCTTT
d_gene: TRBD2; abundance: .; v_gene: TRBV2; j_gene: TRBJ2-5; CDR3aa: CASSESGLAGADRETQYF; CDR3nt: TGTGCCAGCAGTGAATCTGGACTAGCGGGAGCGGATAGAGAGACCCAGTACTTC
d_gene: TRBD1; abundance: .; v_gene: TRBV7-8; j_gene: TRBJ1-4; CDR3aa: CASSTDRAATNEKLFF; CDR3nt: TGTGCCAGCAGCACGGACAGGGCAGCAACTAATGAAAAACTGTTTTTT
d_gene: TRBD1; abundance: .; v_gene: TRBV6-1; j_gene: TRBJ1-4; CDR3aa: CASSDQGGTNEKLFF; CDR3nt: TGTGCCAGCAGTGACCAGGGGGGGACTAATGAAAAACTGTTTTTT
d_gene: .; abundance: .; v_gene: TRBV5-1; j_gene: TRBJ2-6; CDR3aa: CASSLVAGLPSGANVLTF; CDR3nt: TGCGCCAGCAGCTTGGTCGCAGGACTACCCTCTGGGGCCAACGTCCTGACTTTC
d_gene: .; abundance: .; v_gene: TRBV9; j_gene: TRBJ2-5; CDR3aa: CASSPGRETQYF; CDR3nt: TGTGCCAGCAGCCCGGGGAGGGAGACCCAGTACTTC
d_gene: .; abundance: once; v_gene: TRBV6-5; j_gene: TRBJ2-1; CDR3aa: CASSSPSGKQFF; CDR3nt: TGTGCCAGCAGTTCCCCATCGGGGAAACAGTTCTTC
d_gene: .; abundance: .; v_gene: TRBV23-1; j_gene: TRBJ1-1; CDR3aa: CEDNPEAFF; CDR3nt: TGCGAAGACAATCCTGAAGCTTTCTTT
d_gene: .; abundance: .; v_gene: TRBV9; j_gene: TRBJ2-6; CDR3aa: CASSVGVSAGANVLTF; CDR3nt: TGTGCCAGCAGCGTAGGGGTCTCGGCAGGGGCCAACGTCCTGACTTTC
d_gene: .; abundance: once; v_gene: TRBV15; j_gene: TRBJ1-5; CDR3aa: CATSRGYQPQHF; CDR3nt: TGTGCCACCAGCAGAGGGTATCAGCCCCAGCATTTT
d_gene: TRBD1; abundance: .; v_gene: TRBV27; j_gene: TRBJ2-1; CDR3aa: CASKAGGYRNEQFF; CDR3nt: TGTGCCAGCAAAGCAGGGGGCTATAGGAATGAGCAGTTCTTC
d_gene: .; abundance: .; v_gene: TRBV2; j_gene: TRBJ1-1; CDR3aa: CASSDVNTEAFF; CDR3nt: TGTGCCAGCAGTGACGTGAACACTGAAGCTTTCTTT
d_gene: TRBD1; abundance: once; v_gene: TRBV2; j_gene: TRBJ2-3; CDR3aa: CASSPDRGIRGTDTQYF; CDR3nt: TGTGCCAGCAGTCCGGACAGGGGAATTCGTGGGACAGATACGCAGTATTTT
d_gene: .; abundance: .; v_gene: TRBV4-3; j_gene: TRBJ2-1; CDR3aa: CASSQDVARGNNEQFF; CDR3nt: TGCGCCAGCAGCCAAGATGTTGCCAGGGGTAACAATGAGCAGTTCTTC
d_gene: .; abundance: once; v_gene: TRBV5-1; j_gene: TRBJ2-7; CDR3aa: CASSFPPGGSGKGNSYEQYF; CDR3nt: TGCGCCAGCAGCTTTCCCCCAGGGGGTAGCGGGAAGGGTAACTCCTACGAGCAGTACTTC
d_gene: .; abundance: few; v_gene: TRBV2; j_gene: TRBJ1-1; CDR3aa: CASSDRTEAFF; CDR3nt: TGTGCCAGCAGTGATAGGACTGAAGCTTTCTTT
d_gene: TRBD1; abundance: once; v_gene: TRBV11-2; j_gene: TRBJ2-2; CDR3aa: CASSPTGGLNTGELFF; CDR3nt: TGTGCCAGCAGCCCTACAGGGGGCCTAAACACCGGGGAGCTGTTTTTT
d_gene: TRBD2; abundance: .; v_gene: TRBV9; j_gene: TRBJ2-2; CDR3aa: CASSRAGIGSGELFF; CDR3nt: TGTGCCAGCAGCCGAGCGGGAATCGGCTCGGGGGAGCTGTTTTTT
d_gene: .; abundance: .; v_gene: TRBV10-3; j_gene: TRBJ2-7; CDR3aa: CAISDGYEQYF; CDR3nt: TGTGCCATCAGTGACGGTTACGAGCAGTACTTC
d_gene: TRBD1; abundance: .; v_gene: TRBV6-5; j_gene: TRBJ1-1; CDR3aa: CASSYTGGSTEAFF; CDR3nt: TGTGCCAGCAGTTACACAGGGGGGTCCACTGAAGCTTTCTTT
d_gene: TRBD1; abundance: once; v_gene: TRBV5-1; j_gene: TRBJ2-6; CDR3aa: CASSGTGESGANVLTF; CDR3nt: TGCGCCAGCAGCGGGACAGGGGAGTCTGGGGCCAACGTCCTGACTTTC
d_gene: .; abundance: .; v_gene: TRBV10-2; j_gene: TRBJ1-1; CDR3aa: CASSPYGTEAFF; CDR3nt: TGCGCCAGCAGTCCTTACGGCACTGAAGCTTTCTTT
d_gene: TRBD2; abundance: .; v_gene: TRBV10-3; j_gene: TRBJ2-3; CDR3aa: CAIRPERGVLSDTQYF; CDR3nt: TGTGCCATCAGACCCGAGCGGGGGGTACTGTCAGATACGCAGTATTTT
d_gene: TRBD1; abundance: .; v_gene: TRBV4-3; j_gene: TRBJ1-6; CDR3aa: CASSQIQGWNSPLHF; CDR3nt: TGCGCCAGCAGCCAGATACAGGGGTGGAATTCACCCCTCCACTTT
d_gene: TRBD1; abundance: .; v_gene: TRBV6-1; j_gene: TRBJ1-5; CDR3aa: CASSATGSENQPQHF; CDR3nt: TGTGCCAGCAGCGCGACAGGGTCGGAGAATCAGCCCCAGCATTTT
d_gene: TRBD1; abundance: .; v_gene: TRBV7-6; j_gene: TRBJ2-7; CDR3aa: CASSSRDRAYERYF; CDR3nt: TGTGCCAGCAGCAGCCGGGACAGGGCTTACGAGCGGTACTTC
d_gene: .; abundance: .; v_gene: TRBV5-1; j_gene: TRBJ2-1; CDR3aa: CASSHTYNEQFF; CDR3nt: TGCGCCAGCAGCCACACCTACAATGAGCAGTTCTTC
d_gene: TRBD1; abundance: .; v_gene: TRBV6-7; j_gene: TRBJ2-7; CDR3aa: CASSRRGQGPEQYF; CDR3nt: TGTGCCAGCAGCCGCAGGGGACAGGGACCCGAGCAGTACTTC
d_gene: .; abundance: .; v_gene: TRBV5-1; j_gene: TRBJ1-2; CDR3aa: CASADEPYSYTF; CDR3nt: TGCGCCAGCGCTGACGAGCCCTATAGCTACACCTTC
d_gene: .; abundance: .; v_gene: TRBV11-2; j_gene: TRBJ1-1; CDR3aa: CASRAIVNTEAFF; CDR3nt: TGTGCCAGCAGAGCGATAGTGAACACTGAAGCTTTCTTT
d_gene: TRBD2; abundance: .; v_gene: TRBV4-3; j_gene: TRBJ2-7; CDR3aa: CASSQDLRTSRDYEQYF; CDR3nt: TGCGCCAGCAGCCAGGACCTCCGGACTAGCCGAGACTACGAGCAGTACTTC
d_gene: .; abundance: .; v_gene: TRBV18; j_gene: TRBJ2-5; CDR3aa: CASSPGQPWDRETQYF; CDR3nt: TGTGCCAGCTCCCCTGGACAGCCCTGGGATAGAGAGACCCAGTACTTC
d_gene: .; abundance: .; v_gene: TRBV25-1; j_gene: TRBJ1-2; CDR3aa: CASSPGSYGYTF; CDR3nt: TGTGCCAGCAGTCCCGGGAGTTATGGCTACACCTTC
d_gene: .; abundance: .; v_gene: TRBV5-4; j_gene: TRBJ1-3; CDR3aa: CASSLGGDSGNTIYF; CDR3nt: TGTGCCAGCAGCCTCGGGGGCGACTCTGGAAACACCATATATTTT